These 17 T cell receptor beta chains were all obtained from the same sample, sequenced in a study of blood T cell repertoires in COVID-19. Sequencing used immunoSEQ multiplex PCR; TCRdb keeps in-frame clones, though not all of them. The repertoire has about 150,000 clones, about 80% of them found once; the top ten carry roughly 0.56%. The sequenced material came from peripheral blood. Every receptor here comes from a man aged 55 to 70 with acute or convalescent COVID-19.

The rearrangement joins TRBV7-6 to TRBJ1-1, with TRBD1 matching over 8 bases. The germline V gene has CDR1 SGHVS and CDR2 FNYEAQ. The CDR3 spans 18 residues. Germline trimming cut 3 bases from V and 1 base from J; bases unmatched to any gene: 13. DNA of the CDR3: TGTGCCAGCAGCTTCATGACCGGGACAGGAGTGGGGAACACTGAAGCTTTCTTT. Amino acids: CASSFMTGTGVGNTEAFF.

As for this clone: One junction end does not reproduce the germline sequence, and a read error may be involved. The V call is TRBV2, the J call TRBJ2-3; TRBD2 matches 9 bases. CDR1 is SNHLY and CDR2 is FYNNEI in the germline V gene. This CDR3 is built from 13 residues. The CDR3 loop reads CASRGGSGGPDDF. CDR3 nucleotides: TGTGCCAGCAGAGGAGGGAGCGGGGGGCCCGACGATTTT. The full variable domain, in which reference TRBV2 and TRBJ2-3 provide the parts outside the CDR3, is EPEVTQTPSHQVTQMGQEVILRCVPISNHLYFYWYRQILGQKVEFLVSFYNNEISEKSEIFDDQFSVERPDGSNFTLKIRSTKLEDSAMYFCASRGGSGGPDDFGPGTRLTVL.

This chain links TRBV3-1 (or the pseudogene TRBV3-2) with TRBJ2-7; D possibly corresponds to TRBD2 (6 bases). Trimming shortened V by 4 bases and J by 3 bases, and 10 bases separated the two germline ends. CDR1 is LGHDT and CDR2 is YNNKEL in the germline V gene (reference sequence). The CDR3 has 13 amino acids. The CDR3 coding sequence is TGTGCCAGCAGCCTTAGCGGAATCTACGAGCAGTACTTC. This codes for CASSLSGIYEQYF.

This clone came up once. V is TRBV11-2 and J is TRBJ1-6, with 11 nucleotides matching TRBD1. With 3 bases clipped from V and 9 bases from J, the junction kept 1 base outside the gene matches. The CDR3 has 14 amino acids. Per germline, CDR1 SGHAT and CDR2 FQNNGV. DNA for the CDR3: TGTGCCAGCAGCTTCGGGACAGGGGGTTCACCCCTCCACTTT. This codes for CASSFGTGGSPLHF.

J is TRBJ1-1 and V is TRBV6-5; maybe TRBD1 (6 bases). The CDR3 sequence is 16 residues long. Trimming took off 1 base at V and 2 bases at J, with 14 bases between the two ends. CDR1 is MNHEY, CDR2 SVGAGI, per germline. CDR3 loop: CASSYWGTTGNTEAFF. The DNA for the CDR3 is TGTGCCAGCAGTTACTGGGGGACGACAGGCAACACTGAAGCTTTCTTT.

The V call is TRBV15, the J call TRBJ1-4, with 7 nucleotides matching TRBD1. The germline CDR1 and CDR2 sequences are LNHNV and YYDKDF (reference sequence). The CDR3 sequence is 16 residues long. Losses at the gene ends were 4 bases for V and 8 bases for J; bases not matched to a gene: 13. The CDR3 nucleotides read TGTGCCACCAGCACCTATCTACAGGGGTGGAGGGAAAAACTGTTTTTT. Encoded protein: CATSTYLQGWREKLFF. The full variable domain, in which reference TRBV15 and TRBJ1-4 provide the parts outside the CDR3, is DAMVIQNPRYQVTQFGKPVTLSCSQTLNHNVMYWYQQKSSQAPKLLFHYYDKDFNNEADTPDNFQSRRPNTSFCFLDIRSPGLGDTAMYLCATSTYLQGWREKLFFGSGTQLSVL.

This clone was observed a handful of times. The CDR3 protein is CATSRPGLAGNEQFF. The CDR3 region has the DNA TGTGCCACCAGCAGGCCGGGACTAGCGGGAAATGAGCAGTTCTTC. The rearrangement links TRBV15 to TRBJ2-1; 13 positions match TRBD2. The germline V gene encodes CDR1 LNHNV and CDR2 YYDKDF (reference sequence). The CDR3 runs to 15 residues. V trimming: 3 bases; J trimming: 7 bases; junction bases outside the gene matches: 3.

The V and J genes are TRBV4-2 and TRBJ2-7; no clear D. This CDR3 has 13 amino acids. Germline values: CDR1 LGHNA, CDR2 YNFKEQ. Trimming stripped 3 bases from V and 2 bases from J, with 8 bases between. The CDR3 sequence: CASSQAAPYEQYF. The CDR3 bases are TGTGCCAGCAGCCAGGCCGCCCCCTACGAGCAGTACTTC.

The V gene is TRBV11-2, the J gene TRBJ1-1; 8 bases align to TRBD1. CDR1 and CDR2 from the germline V gene are SGHAT and FQNNGV. The trim removed 5 bases at V and 3 bases at J, leaving 8 bases unmatched. The CDR3 loop spans 15 amino acids. The CDR3 reads CASSQLDRADTEAFF. For the CDR3, the DNA is TGTGCCAGCAGCCAATTGGACAGGGCTGACACTGAAGCTTTCTTT.

The V gene is TRBV7-9, the J gene TRBJ2-1, with D possibly TRBD2 on 5 matching bases. V lost 5 bases, J lost 8 bases, and 31 bases lay in between. CDR1 SEHNR and CDR2 FQNEAQ come from the germline V gene (reference sequence). The CDR3 is 19 residues long. This CDR3 is CASSQRTFGSPGVSHEQFF. The CDR3 DNA sequence: TGTGCCAGCAGCCAGCGGACTTTTGGGTCCCCCGGAGTATCACATGAGCAGTTCTTC.

This clone was seen a few times. The chain carries TRBV10-2 and TRBJ1-1, with a tentative D call TRBD1 (5 bases). This CDR3 has 15 residues. The germline CDR1 and CDR2 sequences are WSHSY and SAAADI. V was trimmed by 6 bases and J by 0 bases, leaving 14 bases between them. In nucleotides, the CDR3 is TGCGCCAGCAGCGAACCGGGACTGTTGAACACTGAAGCTTTCTTT. This encodes CASSEPGLLNTEAFF.

This chain joins TRBV7-2 and TRBJ2-5; 8 nucleotides align to TRBD2. Germline CDR1 and CDR2: SGHTA and FQGNSA. After removal of 1 base from V and 5 bases from J, the junction contained 12 bases not matched to a gene. The CDR3 has 17 amino acids. The CDR3 loop reads CASSLVGGGLAWETQYF. The CDR3 nucleotides are TGTGCCAGCAGCTTAGTGGGCGGGGGGTTAGCGTGGGAGACCCAGTACTTC.

The gene calls are TRBV28 and TRBJ1-3, with D unresolved. The CDR3 length is 14 residues. Trimming took off 1 base at V and 0 bases at J, with 4 bases between the two ends. Germline CDR1 is MDHEN and CDR2 is SYDVKM. The CDR3: CASSLFGSGNTIYF. The CDR3 DNA reads TGTGCCAGCAGTTTATTCGGCTCTGGAAACACCATATATTTT. The whole variable domain, remainder taken from reference TRBV28 and TRBJ1-3, is DVKVTQSSRYLVKRTGEKVFLECVQDMDHENMFWYRQDPGLGLRLIYFSYDVKMKEKGDIPEGYSVSREKKERFSLILESASTNQTSMYLCASSLFGSGNTIYFGEGSWLTVV.

The genes are TRBV9 and TRBJ2-7; the D gene is possibly TRBD1 (6 bases). Trimming left V 0 bases short and J 4 bases short, with 11 bases between. Germline CDR1 is SGDLS and CDR2 is YYNGEE. The length of the CDR3 is 14 residues. In DNA, the CDR3 is TGTGCCAGCAGCGTAGACCAGGGGAAGTACGAGCAGTACTTC. Translating it yields CASSVDQGKYEQYF.

This clone appeared a single time. This rearrangement joins TRBV6-5 to TRBJ1-6; D gene unclear. Germline V gives CDR1 MNHEY, CDR2 SVGAGI. The V end lost 6 bases, the J end lost 0 bases, and 6 bases lay between the germline ends. The CDR3 contains 14 residues. CDR3 sequence reads: CASSGSSYNSPLHF. The CDR3 bases are TGTGCCAGCAGCGGTAGCTCCTATAATTCACCCCTCCACTTT.

As concerns this clone: At the DNA level, this CDR3 is encoded by other sequences in the same sample as well. The J gene is TRBJ1-5, the V gene TRBV5-1, with 7 positions matching TRBD1. V shed 0 bases and J 6 bases; nucleotides not matched to a gene: 3. The CDR3 contains 14 residues. In germline, CDR1 is SGHRS, CDR2 YFSETQ. In nucleotides, the CDR3 is TGCGCCAGCAGCTTGGGACAGGGCGGTCAGCCCCAGCATTTT. Translation: CASSLGQGGQPQHF.

The chain has TRBV7-2 and TRBJ1-2, with a possible D match to TRBD1 (6 bases). The V and J ends lost 1 base and 5 bases respectively, with 11 bases between them. The CDR3 sequence is 14 residues long. Germline V gene sequence: CDR1 SGHTA, CDR2 FQGNSA. This CDR3 is CASSLDRAGYGYTF. The CDR3 DNA reads as TGTGCCAGCAGCTTAGACAGGGCTGGGTATGGCTACACCTTC.